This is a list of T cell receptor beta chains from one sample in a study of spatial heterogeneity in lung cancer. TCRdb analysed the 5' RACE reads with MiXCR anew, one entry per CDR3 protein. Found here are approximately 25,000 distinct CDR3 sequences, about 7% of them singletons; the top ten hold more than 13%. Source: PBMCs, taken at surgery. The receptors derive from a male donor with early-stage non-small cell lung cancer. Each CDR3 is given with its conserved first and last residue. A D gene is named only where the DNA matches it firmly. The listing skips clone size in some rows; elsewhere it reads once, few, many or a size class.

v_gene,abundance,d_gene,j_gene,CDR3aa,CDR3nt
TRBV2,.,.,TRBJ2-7,CASGWGSKAYEQYF,TGTGCCAGCGGTTGGGGGTCTAAGGCTTACGAGCAGTACTTC
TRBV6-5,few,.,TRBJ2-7,CASSYWGRGVTSSTYEQYF,TGTGCCAGCAGTTACTGGGGGCGCGGAGTGACTTCCAGCACATACGAGCAGTACTTC
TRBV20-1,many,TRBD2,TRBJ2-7,CSALSILIFNSGLRGEQYF,TGCAGTGCTCTCTCCATCTTGATCTTTAACTCGGGACTACGGGGCGAGCAGTACTTC
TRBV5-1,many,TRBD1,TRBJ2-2,CASSRSTGPANTGELFF,TGCGCCAGCAGCCGCTCGACAGGGCCAGCGAACACCGGGGAGCTGTTTTTT
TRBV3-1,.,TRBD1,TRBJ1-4,CASSRDRGTNEKLFF,TGTGCCAGCAGCCGGGACAGGGGGACTAATGAAAAACTGTTTTTT
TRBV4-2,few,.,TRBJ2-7,CASRGSGSESYEQYF,TGTGCCAGCAGGGGGTCAGGTAGCGAATCCTACGAGCAGTACTTC
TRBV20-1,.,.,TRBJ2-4,CSARVQQNIQYF,TGCAGTGCTAGAGTCCAACAAAACATTCAGTACTTC
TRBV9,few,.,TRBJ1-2,CASSVVRDGGYTF,TGTGCCAGCAGCGTAGTTCGTGATGGTGGCTACACCTTC
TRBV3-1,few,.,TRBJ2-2,CASRRRAGIPTSNTGELFF,TGTGCCAGCAGACGAAGGGCCGGCATACCAACTTCGAACACCGGGGAGCTGTTTTTT
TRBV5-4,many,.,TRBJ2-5,CASSLAYREETQYF,TGTGCCAGCAGCTTGGCCTATCGCGAAGAGACCCAGTACTTC
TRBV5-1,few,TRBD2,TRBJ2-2,CASSLGAGTSGNTGELFF,TGCGCCAGCAGCTTGGGCGCCGGGACTAGCGGGAACACCGGGGAGCTGTTTTTT
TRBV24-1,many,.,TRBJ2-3,CATSDLFLTDTQYF,TGTGCCACCAGTGATTTGTTCCTCACGGATACGCAGTATTTT
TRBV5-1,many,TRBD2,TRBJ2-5,CASSFQRERVETQYF,TGCGCCAGCAGCTTCCAGCGGGAAAGAGTAGAGACCCAGTACTTC
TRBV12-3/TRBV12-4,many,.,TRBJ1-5,CASRLPGDQPQHF,TGTGCCAGCAGGTTACCAGGGGATCAGCCCCAGCATTTT
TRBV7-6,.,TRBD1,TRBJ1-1,CASSAGQGSTEAFF,TGTGCCAGCAGCGCCGGACAGGGTAGCACTGAAGCTTTCTTT
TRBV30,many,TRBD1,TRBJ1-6,CAWSRTGSSYNSPLHF,TGTGCCTGGAGCCGGACAGGGAGCTCCTATAATTCACCCCTCCACTTT
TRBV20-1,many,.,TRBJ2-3,CSARPGADTQYF,TGCAGTGCTAGACCGGGAGCAGATACGCAGTATTTT
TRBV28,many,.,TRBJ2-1,CASRRRRYNEQFF,TGTGCCAGCAGGAGGAGGAGATACAATGAGCAGTTCTTC
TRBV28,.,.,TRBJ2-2,CASTPPSGTGELFF,TGTGCCAGCACCCCCCCCTCCGGGACCGGGGAGCTGTTTTTT
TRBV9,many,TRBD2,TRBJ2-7,CASSLLAGEGHEQYF,TGTGCCAGCAGCTTGTTAGCGGGAGAGGGCCACGAGCAGTACTTC
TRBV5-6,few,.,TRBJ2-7,CASSLLPPYEQYF,TGTGCCAGCAGCTTGCTACCCCCCTACGAGCAGTACTTC
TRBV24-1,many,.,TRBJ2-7,CATSSTGFGEQYF,TGTGCCACCAGCTCGACAGGCTTTGGAGAGCAGTACTTC
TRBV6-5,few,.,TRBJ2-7,CASRQLPDSTYEQYF,TGTGCCAGCAGACAACTTCCAGACAGTACCTACGAGCAGTACTTC
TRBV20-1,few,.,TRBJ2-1,CSAPGLAKREQFF,TGCAGTGCCCCGGGACTGGCCAAGAGAGAGCAGTTCTTC
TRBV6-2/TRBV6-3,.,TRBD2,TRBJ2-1,CASSYISASGSPYNEQFF,TGTGCCAGCAGTTACATTTCCGCTAGCGGGAGTCCCTACAATGAGCAGTTCTTC
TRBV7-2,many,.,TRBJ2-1,CASTLGAAYNEQFF,TGTGCCAGCACCCTGGGGGCCGCTTACAATGAGCAGTTCTTC
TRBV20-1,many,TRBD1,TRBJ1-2,CSASPGGERRDGYTF,TGCAGTGCTAGTCCAGGGGGTGAACGGAGGGATGGCTACACCTTC
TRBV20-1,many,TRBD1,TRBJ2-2,CSAGTVSYTGELFF,TGCAGTGCTGGGACAGTCTCTTACACCGGGGAGCTGTTTTTT
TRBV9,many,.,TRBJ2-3,CASSVVQGGADTQYF,TGTGCCAGCAGCGTAGTGCAGGGGGGAGCAGATACGCAGTATTTT
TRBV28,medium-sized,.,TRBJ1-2,CASSRWGAGNGYTF,TGTGCCAGCAGTAGGTGGGGGGCCGGAAATGGCTACACCTTC
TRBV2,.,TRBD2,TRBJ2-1,CASIGLAFNEQFF,TGTGCCAGCATCGGACTAGCATTCAATGAGCAGTTCTTC
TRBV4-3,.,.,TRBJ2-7,CASSPQRDTAYEQYF,TGCGCCAGCAGTCCCCAGCGGGACACAGCCTACGAGCAGTACTTC
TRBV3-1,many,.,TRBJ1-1,CASSQAAGFEAFF,TGTGCCAGCAGCCAAGCAGCGGGCTTTGAAGCTTTCTTT
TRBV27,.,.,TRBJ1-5,CASSLSSRRNQPQHF,TGTGCCAGCAGTTTATCGTCACGTCGCAATCAGCCCCAGCATTTT
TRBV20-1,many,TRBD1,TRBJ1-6,CSARPGTGGLSYNSPLHF,TGCAGTGCTAGGCCAGGGACAGGGGGCTTATCCTATAATTCACCCCTCCACTTT
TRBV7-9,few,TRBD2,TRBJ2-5,CASSYRGLKQETQYF,TGTGCCAGCAGCTACCGGGGACTAAAGCAAGAGACCCAGTACTTC
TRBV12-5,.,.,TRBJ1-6,CASGLTGNRSPLHF,TGTGCTAGTGGTTTGACAGGGAATCGTTCACCCCTCCACTTT
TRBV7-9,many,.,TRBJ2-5,CASSLSSGLETQYF,TGTGCCAGCAGCTTAAGTAGCGGCTTGGAGACCCAGTACTTC
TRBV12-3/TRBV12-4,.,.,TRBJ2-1,CATGRAALQNEQFF,TGTGCCACGGGGCGGGCGGCTCTACAAAATGAGCAGTTCTTC
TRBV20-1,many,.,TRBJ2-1,CSAVSPPDYNEQFF,TGCAGTGCTGTGAGCCCTCCTGACTACAATGAGCAGTTCTTC
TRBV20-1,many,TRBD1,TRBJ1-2,CSASLTRTGTNYGYTF,TGCAGTGCTAGCCTAACCAGGACAGGGACTAACTATGGCTACACCTTC
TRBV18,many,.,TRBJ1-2,CASSQGRSGYTF,TGTGCCAGCTCACAGGGACGGTCTGGCTACACCTTC
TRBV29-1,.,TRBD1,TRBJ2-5,CSVGGTEETQYF,TGCAGCGTTGGGGGGACAGAAGAGACCCAGTACTTC
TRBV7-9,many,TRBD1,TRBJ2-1,CASSTTRDRARRNNEQFF,TGTGCCAGCAGCACCACCCGGGACAGGGCTCGCCGGAACAATGAGCAGTTCTTC
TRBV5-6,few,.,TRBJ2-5,CASSRVPGSRETQYF,TGTGCCAGCAGCCGAGTCCCGGGGAGTAGAGAGACCCAGTACTTC
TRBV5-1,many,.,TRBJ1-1,CASRLARALNTEAFF,TGCGCCAGCAGGCTCGCCAGGGCTCTGAACACTGAAGCTTTCTTT
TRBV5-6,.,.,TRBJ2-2,CACSLSAGELFF,TGTGCCTGCAGCTTATCAGCCGGGGAGCTGTTTTTT
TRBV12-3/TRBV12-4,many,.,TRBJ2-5,CASSLGGIQETQYF,TGTGCCAGCAGTCTTGGTGGAATTCAAGAGACCCAGTACTTC
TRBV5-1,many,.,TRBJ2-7,CASSLDSLMDEQYF,TGCGCCAGCAGCTTGGACTCCCTCATGGACGAGCAGTACTTC
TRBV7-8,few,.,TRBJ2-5,CASSLEVRGSGTQYF,TGTGCCAGCAGCTTAGAGGTCAGGGGATCCGGGACCCAGTACTTC
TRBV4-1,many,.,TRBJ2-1,CASSQTPSNYNEQFF,TGCGCCAGCAGCCAAACACCGTCGAACTACAATGAGCAGTTCTTC
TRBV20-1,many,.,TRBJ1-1,CSARGAKVTEAFF,TGCAGTGCTAGAGGGGCAAAGGTCACTGAAGCTTTCTTT
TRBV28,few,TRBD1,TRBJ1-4,CASSPIGTENEKLFF,TGTGCCAGCAGTCCGATCGGGACAGAGAATGAAAAACTGTTTTTT
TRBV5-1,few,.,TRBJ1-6,CASSSRALNSPLHF,TGCGCCAGCAGCTCCCGGGCCCTAAATTCACCCCTCCACTTT
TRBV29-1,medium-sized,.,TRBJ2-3,CSVGDATDTQYF,TGCAGCGTTGGAGATGCCACAGATACGCAGTATTTT
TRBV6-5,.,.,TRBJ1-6,CASSFGFNSPLHF,TGTGCCAGCAGTTTTGGGTTTAATTCACCCCTCCACTTT
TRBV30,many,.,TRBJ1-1,CAWSPSDTEAFF,TGTGCCTGGAGTCCTTCGGACACTGAAGCTTTCTTT
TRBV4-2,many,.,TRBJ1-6,CASSQDKQGFSYNSPLHF,TGTGCCAGCAGCCAAGATAAACAGGGATTCTCCTATAATTCACCCCTCCACTTT
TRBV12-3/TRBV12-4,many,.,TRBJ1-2,CASSFSGPKLHGYTF,TGTGCCAGCAGTTTCTCCGGGCCCAAATTGCATGGCTACACCTTC